Presented here are 30 T cell receptor beta chains from one specimen sequenced in a study of CD8 T cells in ankylosing spondylitis. Study results and limitations: What seemed typical of ankylosing spondylitis blood was a TCR beta motif built from about 8 highly homologous variants.

Their antigens are not known. A single record per CDR3 protein comes from TCRdb applying MiXCR to the 5' RACE reads. Of around 890,000 distinct CDR3 sequences in the sample, 12% are singletons; the top ten hold under 0.6%. Sequencing was performed on blood, either unsorted or a sorted T cell fraction (not recorded which). These TCRs come from a male donor with ankylosing spondylitis.

The DNA of the CDR3 is TGTGCCAGCAAGGGGACTAGCGGGGACTACGAGCAGTACTTC. As protein: CASKGTSGDYEQYF. The chain has TRBV6-1 and TRBJ2-7; the match to TRBD2 covers 13 bases. V lost 7 bases and J lost 3; bases outside the gene matches: 3. This CDR3 has 14 residues. Looked up from germline, CDR1 is MNHNS and CDR2 is SASEGT.

This clonotype has more than one count but fewer than ten. The chain uses TRBV6-2 or TRBV6-3 and TRBJ2-1; D might be TRBD2 (5 bases). The CDR3 is 18 residues long. The germline V and J ends were trimmed by 5 bases and 0 bases, with 20 bases remaining between them. The germline CDR1 and CDR2 sequences are MNHEY and SVGEGT. CDR3 amino acids: CASSNLFGRATSYNEQFF. CDR3 coding DNA: TGTGCCAGCAGTAACCTCTTTGGGCGGGCCACCTCCTACAATGAGCAGTTCTTC.

The chain is built from TRBV7-8 and TRBJ2-2; D is unresolved. V lost 8 bases to trimming and J lost 6 bases, with 10 bases between them. This CDR3 has 12 residues. CDR1 and CDR2 (germline): SGHVS, FQNEAQ. The chain's CDR3 is CASVHLAGELFF. The CDR3, as DNA: TGTGCCAGCGTCCATCTCGCCGGGGAGCTGTTTTTT.

This clonotype was recorded at least ten times. The chain carries TRBV28 and TRBJ1-5; D might be TRBD1 (6 bases). CDR1 is MDHEN and CDR2 is SYDVKM in the germline V gene. V was shortened by 3 bases and J by 2 bases, with 20 bases between the two germline ends. This CDR3 comprises 18 residues. The CDR3 is CASSFSWGGSGGNQPQHF. In nucleotides, the CDR3 is TGTGCCAGCAGTTTTTCCTGGGGGGGCTCCGGTGGCAATCAGCCCCAGCATTTT.

This clonotype was recorded many times. J is TRBJ2-1 and V is TRBV20-1; D is perhaps TRBD1 (6 bases). Germline V gene lookup returns CDR1 DFQATT and CDR2 SNEGSKA (reference sequence). With 5 bases removed from V and 3 bases from J, the gap between germline ends came to 23 bases. CDR3 size: 17 residues. CDR3 bases: TGCAGTGCTTCAAAGACGGAAGGACAGCCCTACTACAATGAGCAGTTCTTC. It is translated as CSASKTEGQPYYNEQFF.

The chain is built from TRBV29-1 and TRBJ2-3, with a weak D call TRBD1 (6 bases). Trimming shortened V by 3 bases and J by 2 bases, and 12 bases separated the two germline ends. CDR1 SQVTM and CDR2 ANQGSEA come from the germline V gene. This CDR3 spans 14 amino acids. The DNA of the CDR3 is TGCAGCGTTGACCCACAGGGTTACACAGATACGCAGTATTTT. This encodes CSVDPQGYTDTQYF.

The CDR3 DNA reads TGCGCCAGCAGCTTGGACGGTGAAGCTTTCTTT. This gives the protein CASSLDGEAFF. The chain couples TRBV5-1 to TRBJ1-1, with D hard to call. V lost 0 bases to trimming and J lost 7 bases, with 4 bases between them. The CDR3 is made up of 11 amino acids. The V gene's germline CDR1 is SGHRS and CDR2 YFSETQ.

The table lists this clonotype with many counts. The rearrangement links TRBV29-1 to TRBJ1-5, with 9 bases aligning to TRBD1. Trimming removed 6 bases from V and 8 bases from J; junction bases left unmatched: 8. The germline V gene has CDR1 SQVTM and CDR2 ANQGSEA. This CDR3 contains 13 residues. CDR3 DNA sequence: TGCAGCGTGGCCGGACAGGGGAGCGAGCCCCAGCATTTT. It is translated as CSVAGQGSEPQHF. Filled out from reference TRBV29-1 and TRBJ1-5, the complete variable domain reads SAVISQKPSRDICQRGTSLTIQCQVDSQVTMMFWYRQQPGQSLTLIATANQGSEATYESGFVIDKFPISRPNLTFSTLTVSNMSPEDSSIYLCSVAGQGSEPQHFGDGTRLSIL.

This clonotype was counted only a few times. This chain's CDR3 is CASSVMREGDNEQFF. As DNA, the CDR3 is TGCGCCAGCAGCGTTATGCGGGAGGGCGACAATGAGCAGTTCTTC. This chain links TRBV5-1 with TRBJ2-1; 9 positions match TRBD2. The junction had 7 bases not matched to a gene; V was cut back by 4 bases and J by 5 bases. The CDR3 runs 15 residues. Germline lookup yields CDR1 SGHRS and CDR2 YFSETQ.

This clonotype was found a few times. This chain uses TRBV6-5 with TRBJ1-1; D gene uncertain. The CDR3 spans 13 residues. Germline values: CDR1 MNHEY, CDR2 SVGAGI. Trimming stripped 2 bases from V and 1 base from J, with 5 bases between. CDR3 region: CASSYRSNTEAFF. The CDR3 bases are TGTGCCAGCAGTTACCGTTCGAACACTGAAGCTTTCTTT.

This clonotype has at least ten counts. The chain couples TRBV7-2 to TRBJ1-2, with 7 nucleotides matching TRBD1. Trimming removed 0 bases from V and 0 bases from J; junction bases left unmatched: 1. CDR1 is SGHTA and CDR2 is FQGNSA in the germline V gene. The CDR3 covers 15 residues. The CDR3 loop reads CASSLAGTANYGYTF. As DNA, the CDR3 is TGTGCCAGCAGCTTAGCTGGGACAGCTAACTATGGCTACACCTTC.

The V gene is TRBV4-2, the J gene TRBJ2-7; D is unresolved. V lost 5 bases and J 0 bases, leaving 11 bases between the germline ends. The CDR3 has 14 amino acids. The germline CDR1 and CDR2 sequences are LGHNA and YNFKEQ. Here the CDR3 DNA reads TGTGCCAGCAGCACGAGACCGGACTCCTACGAGCAGTACTTC. It is translated as CASSTRPDSYEQYF.

This clonotype was detected many times. V usage is TRBV5-6 and J usage is TRBJ1-1; D is perhaps TRBD1 (6 bases). The ends were cut back, 4 bases at V and 9 bases at J, with 19 bases in the middle. This CDR3 contains 14 residues. Germline CDR1 SGHDT, CDR2 YYEEEE. CDR3 nucleotide sequence: TGTGCCAGCAGCCCCGTGACAGGCCAGCGGCAAGCTTTCTTT. This translates into CASSPVTGQRQAFF. The full variable domain, in which reference TRBV5-6 and TRBJ1-1 provide the parts outside the CDR3, is DAGVTQSPTHLIKTRGQQVTLRCSPKSGHDTVSWYQQALGQGPQFIFQYYEEEERQRGNFPDRFSGHQFPNYSSELNVNALLLGDSALYLCASSPVTGQRQAFFGQGTRLTVV.

This clonotype was counted between two and nine times. The chain has TRBV18 and TRBJ2-2; D perhaps matches TRBD1 (5 bases). The CDR3 has 17 residues. Per germline, CDR1 KGHSH and CDR2 LQKENI. Trimming removed 3 bases from V and 3 bases from J, with 17 bases in between. CDR3 sequence: CASSPGPRLQDTGELFF. CDR3 nucleotide sequence: TGTGCCAGCTCACCGGGCCCTCGGTTACAGGACACCGGGGAGCTGTTTTTT.

The chain uses TRBV28 and TRBJ2-7; D is unresolved. The CDR3 is 14 amino acids. V lost 4 bases to trimming and J lost 3 bases, with 13 bases between them. CDR1 is MDHEN, CDR2 SYDVKM, per germline. For the CDR3, the DNA is TGTGCCAGCAGTTCTCCTTTTAGACACTACGAGCAGTACTTC. This codes for CASSSPFRHYEQYF.

The chain is built from TRBV20-1 and TRBJ1-4; possibly TRBD1 for D (6 bases). CDR1 and CDR2 (germline): DFQATT, SNEGSKA (reference sequence). Trimming left V 1 base short and J 6 bases short, with 12 bases between. CDR3 length equals 14 residues. The CDR3 spells CSARVGRGYEKLFF. The CDR3 DNA is TGCAGTGCTAGAGTTGGCAGGGGATATGAAAAACTGTTTTTT.

This clonotype was seen repeatedly, ten times or more. The rearrangement links TRBV12-3 or TRBV12-4 to TRBJ1-1; 7 bases are shared with TRBD1. With V trimmed by 7 bases and J by 4 bases, 9 bases remained unmatched. The CDR3 length is 14 residues. CDR3 loop: CASIFSGTVTEAFF. In DNA, the CDR3 is TGTGCCAGCATCTTTTCCGGGACAGTCACTGAAGCTTTCTTT.

With regard to this clonotype: The conserved phenylalanine or tryptophan normally closing the CDR3 is absent here, so this likely arose from a read error. The chain has TRBV20-1 and TRBJ1-1, with D maybe TRBD1 (6 bases). The CDR3 totals 13 residues. Germline CDR1 DFQATT, CDR2 SNEGSKA (reference sequence). Trimming took 1 base from V and 4 from J, leaving 10 bases between them. CDR3 sequence reads: CSARVGGSTEAFL. The CDR3 bases are TGCAGTGCTAGAGTAGGGGGGAGCACTGAAGCTTTCCTT.

This clonotype was seen only once. The chain is built from TRBV7-9 and TRBJ1-6, with D possibly TRBD1 on 6 matching bases. Germline V gene sequence: CDR1 SEHNR, CDR2 FQNEAQ (reference sequence). Between the trimmed V and J ends, which lost 5 bases and 5 bases, there was a span of 13 bases. The CDR3 is 15 residues long. The CDR3 DNA follows: TGTGCCAGCAGCGAGAGGGGGAAGAATAATTCACCCCTCCACTTT. This encodes CASSERGKNNSPLHF.

This clonotype was detected a few times. This sequence joins TRBV5-1 and TRBJ1-3; no clear D. V lost 0 bases and J 4 bases, leaving 8 bases between the germline ends. This CDR3 region has 14 residues. Germline lookup yields CDR1 SGHRS and CDR2 YFSETQ. The CDR3 is CASSLEGGGNTIYF. The CDR3, as DNA: TGCGCCAGCAGCTTGGAGGGCGGGGGAAACACCATATATTTT.

Only a few counts were recorded for this clonotype. V and J are TRBV7-8 and TRBJ2-7; tentatively, D is TRBD1 or TRBD2 (6 bases each). This CDR3 contains 13 residues. Trimming took off 5 bases at V and 2 bases at J, with 10 bases between the two ends. CDR1 is SGHVS and CDR2 is FQNEAQ in the germline V gene. The CDR3 DNA sequence: TGTGCCAGCAGCCGAAGGGGGGCCTACGAGCAGTACTTC. It specifies CASSRRGAYEQYF.

As to this clonotype: Germline is not matched at one junction end, which may reflect a read error. CDR3 in DNA: TGTGCCAGGAGCTTCCGGGACAGGGTTGAAAAACTGTTTTTT. Its protein product is CARSFRDRVEKLFF. V and J are TRBV7-2 and TRBJ1-4, with 9 bases aligning to TRBD1. Germline CDR1 SGHTA, CDR2 FQGNSA. The CDR3 totals 14 residues. The complete variable domain, with remaining parts taken from reference TRBV7-2 and TRBJ1-4, reads GAGVSQSPSNKVTEKGKDVELRCDPISGHTALYWYRQSLGQGLEFLIYFQGNSAPDKSGLPSDRFSAERTGGSVSTLTIQRTQQEDSAVYLCARSFRDRVEKLFFGSGTQLSVL.

The chain is built from TRBV6-2 or TRBV6-3 and TRBJ1-2, with TRBD1 as a possible D gene (5 bases). The CDR3 length is 15 residues. The germline V gene encodes CDR1 MNHEY and CDR2 SVGEGT. Trimming removed 0 bases from V and 4 bases from J, with 12 bases in between. CDR3 sequence: CASSYSGPTRYGYTF. CDR3 in DNA: TGTGCCAGCAGTTACTCGGGGCCTACCCGCTATGGCTACACCTTC.

The sample holds a few counts of this clonotype. V is TRBV12-3 or TRBV12-4 and J is TRBJ2-7, with 10 bases lining up with TRBD2. This CDR3 is 18 amino acids long. V was pared by 7 bases and J by 0 bases, with 15 bases of the junction left unmatched. The CDR3 nucleotides read TGTGCCAGCACGGGCCGGGGTAGCGGGAGGCGTAGCTCCTACGAGCAGTACTTC. This translates into CASTGRGSGRRSSYEQYF.

In its sample, this clonotype was seen a few times. This chain uses TRBV20-1 with TRBJ2-3, with D uncertain. The CDR3 length is 13 residues. Germline V gene lookup returns CDR1 DFQATT and CDR2 SNEGSKA (reference sequence). Trimming cost V 2 bases and J 6 bases, with 12 bases left between them. The DNA of the CDR3 is TGCAGTGCTAGACTTTACCCTTCGGATACGCAGTATTTT. Translated, it gives CSARLYPSDTQYF.

The chain links TRBV12-3 or TRBV12-4 to TRBJ2-3, with D uncertain. This CDR3 region has 11 residues. V was cut by 7 bases and J by 6 bases, with 8 bases left in between. The CDR3 protein is CASKILDTQYF. CDR3 in DNA: TGTGCCAGCAAGATCCTCGATACGCAGTATTTT.

This clonotype appeared once. The V call is TRBV11-1, the J call TRBJ2-6, with D possibly being TRBD1 (7 bases). The CDR3 runs 19 residues. V lost 5 bases to trimming and J lost 1 base, with 21 bases between them. Per germline, CDR1 SGHAT and CDR2 FQDESV (reference sequence). The CDR3 sequence is CASSQRRGQSVSGANVLTF. The CDR3 DNA sequence: TGTGCCAGCAGCCAAAGGAGGGGACAGTCGGTGTCTGGGGCCAACGTCCTGACTTTC.

The rearrangement links TRBV5-5 to TRBJ2-1; 9 bases line up with TRBD2. V shed 4 bases, J shed 3 bases, and the junction held 8 bases outside the gene matches. CDR3 size: 16 residues. CDR1 and CDR2 (germline): SGHKS, YYEKEE (reference sequence). CDR3 bases: TGTGCCAGCAGCGAAGGACTAGCGCTAATCTACAATGAGCAGTTCTTC. Amino acids: CASSEGLALIYNEQFF.

The chain is built from TRBV20-1 and TRBJ1-1, with 10 bases that match TRBD1. J was trimmed by 3 bases and V by 4 bases; bases with no gene match: 8. The CDR3 sequence is 15 residues long. Germline CDR1 DFQATT, CDR2 SNEGSKA (reference sequence). The CDR3 DNA follows: TGCAGTGCTACTTCCGGGACAGGGGAGGACACTGAAGCTTTCTTT. It encodes CSATSGTGEDTEAFF.

This clonotype was seen ten or more times. This chain links TRBV20-1 with TRBJ1-1; 7 bases are a match to TRBD1. V lost 8 bases and J lost 3; bases outside the gene matches: 15. Germline V gene lookup returns CDR1 DFQATT and CDR2 SNEGSKA (reference sequence). The CDR3 length is 15 residues. CDR3 in DNA: TGCAGTCCAATATCCGGTACAGGGGAGGACACTGAAGCTTTCTTT. It codes for CSPISGTGEDTEAFF.